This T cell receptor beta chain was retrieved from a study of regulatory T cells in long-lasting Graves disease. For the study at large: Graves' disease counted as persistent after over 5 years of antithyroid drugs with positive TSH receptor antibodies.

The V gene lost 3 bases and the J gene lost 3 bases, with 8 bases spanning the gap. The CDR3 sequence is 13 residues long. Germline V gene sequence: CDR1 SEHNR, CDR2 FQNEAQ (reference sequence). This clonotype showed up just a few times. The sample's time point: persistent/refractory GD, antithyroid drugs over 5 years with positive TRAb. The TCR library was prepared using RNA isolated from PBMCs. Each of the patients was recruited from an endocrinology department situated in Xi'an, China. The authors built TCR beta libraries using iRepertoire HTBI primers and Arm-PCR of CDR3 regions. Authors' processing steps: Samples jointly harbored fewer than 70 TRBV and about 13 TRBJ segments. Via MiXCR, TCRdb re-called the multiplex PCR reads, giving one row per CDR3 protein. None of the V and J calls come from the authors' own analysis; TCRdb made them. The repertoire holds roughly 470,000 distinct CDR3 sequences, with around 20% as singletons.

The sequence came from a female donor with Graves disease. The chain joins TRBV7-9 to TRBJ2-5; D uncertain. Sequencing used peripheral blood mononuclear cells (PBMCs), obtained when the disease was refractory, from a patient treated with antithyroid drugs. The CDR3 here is CASSFPAKETQYF. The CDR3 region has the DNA TGTGCCAGCAGCTTTCCAGCAAAAGAGACCCAGTACTTC.